The 18 T cell receptor beta chains below come from one sample, sequenced in a study of blood T cell repertoires in COVID-19. Generated by immunoSEQ multiplex PCR, the TCRdb table keeps only in-frame clones and is missing some. The table records 200,000 to 300,000 clones, 87% of them present only once. Sequencing input: peripheral blood. These receptors were obtained from a woman aged 45 to 65 with acute or convalescent COVID-19.

This rearrangement joins TRBV7-8 to TRBJ1-6; TRBD1 aligns across 7 bases. Germline CDR1 SGHVS, CDR2 FQNEAQ. The CDR3 sequence is 19 residues long. After removal of 2 bases from V and 0 bases from J, the junction contained 10 bases not matched to a gene. The CDR3 DNA is TGTGCCAGCAGCTTACGCCCTCCGGGACAGAGCTCCTATAATTCACCCCTCCACTTT. Amino acid sequence: CASSLRPPGQSSYNSPLHF.

The chain has TRBV30 and TRBJ1-3; D may be TRBD1 (5 bases). Per germline, CDR1 GTSNPN and CDR2 SVGIG (reference sequence). This CDR3 comprises 14 residues. With 0 bases removed from V and 2 bases from J, the gap between germline ends came to 8 bases. The DNA of the CDR3 is TGTGCCTGGAGTGTGTCAGGGACTGGAAACACCATATATTTT. This codes for CAWSVSGTGNTIYF.

The gene calls are TRBV7-9 and TRBJ1-1; 7 nucleotides line up with TRBD1. Germline-derived CDR1 and CDR2 are SEHNR and FQNEAQ (reference sequence). V was pared by 1 base and J by 1 base, with 3 bases of the junction left unmatched. This CDR3 comprises 15 residues. The DNA of the CDR3 is TGTGCCAGCAGCTTAGGGCAGGGGGGGAACACTGAAGCTTTCTTT. It is translated as CASSLGQGGNTEAFF.

V gene TRBV30 combines with J gene TRBJ2-2; 10 nucleotides agree with TRBD2. CDR1 is GTSNPN and CDR2 is SVGIG in the germline V gene (reference sequence). This CDR3 is built from 15 residues. The ends lost 5 bases at V and 4 bases at J; junction bases unmatched: 7. The CDR3 nucleotides read TGTGCCTGGTATAGCGGGAGGCGGGGCACCGGGGAGCTGTTTTTT. Its protein product is CAWYSGRRGTGELFF.

The chain carries TRBV29-1 and TRBJ1-1; 8 nucleotides match TRBD1. There are 14 residues in the CDR3. V gave up 2 bases and J gave up 7 bases; unmatched junction bases: 9. CDR1 and CDR2 from the germline V gene are SQVTM and ANQGSEA. The CDR3 DNA reads as TGCAGCGTTGAATTTGGGACAGGCAAGAATGAAGCTTTCTTT. Its protein is CSVEFGTGKNEAFF.

This rearrangement joins TRBV6-5 to TRBJ2-7, with 7 bases that match TRBD1. CDR3 size: 14 residues. CDR1 is MNHEY, CDR2 SVGAGI, per germline. Germline trimming cut 7 bases from V and 2 bases from J; bases unmatched to any gene: 8. CDR3 DNA sequence: TGTGCCAGCACCAGACAGGGCTACCCCTACGAGCAGTACTTC. Its translation is CASTRQGYPYEQYF.

This clone occurred once. V gene TRBV24-1 combines with J gene TRBJ2-7; a weak D match, TRBD2 (7 bases). The V end lost 7 bases, the J end lost 2 bases, and 26 bases lay between the germline ends. There are 18 residues in the CDR3. Germline V gives CDR1 KGHDR, CDR2 SFDVKD. CDR3 sequence reads: CATSIHTGGDEKPYEQYF. The CDR3 DNA follows: TGTGCCACCAGCATCCACACGGGGGGCGATGAAAAGCCCTACGAGCAGTACTTC.

This clone was detected once. The chain uses TRBV7-2 and TRBJ2-7; perhaps TRBD1 as D (6 bases). With 7 bases removed from V and 1 base from J, the gap between germline ends came to 17 bases. This CDR3 has 15 residues. Per germline, CDR1 SGHTA and CDR2 FQGNSA. DNA for the CDR3: TGTGCCAGCATCCTGGGGGCCACATCTTCCTACGAGCAGTACTTC. Translation gives CASILGATSSYEQYF.

V gene TRBV28 combines with J gene TRBJ2-7, with D unclear. Germline V lookup: CDR1 MDHEN, CDR2 SYDVKM. The CDR3 consists of 12 residues. V was trimmed by 8 bases and J by 6 bases, leaving 14 bases between them. The CDR3 is CASSTLLSEQYF. The CDR3, as DNA: TGTGCCAGCTCTACTCTCCTAAGCGAGCAGTACTTC.

The chain carries TRBV27 and TRBJ1-1; D is undetermined. Germline CDR1 MNHEY, CDR2 SMNVEV (reference sequence). This CDR3 is built from 14 residues. V was clipped by 5 bases and J by 3 bases, with 13 bases between them. The CDR3 loop is CASSAGPGYTEAFF. The CDR3 nucleotides read TGTGCCAGCAGTGCAGGCCCGGGGTACACTGAAGCTTTCTTT.

The chain couples TRBV7-2 to TRBJ2-3; 7 bases are a match to TRBD2. Looked up from germline, CDR1 is SGHTA and CDR2 is FQGNSA. V lost 5 bases, J lost 7 bases, and 3 bases stayed unmatched. The CDR3 is 12 amino acids. The CDR3 region has the DNA TGTGCCAGCAGCCTCGGGGGGAATACGCAGTATTTT. Protein sequence: CASSLGGNTQYF.

The rearrangement uses TRBV2 and TRBJ1-5, with 8 positions matching TRBD1. The CDR3 runs 13 residues. Per germline, CDR1 SNHLY and CDR2 FYNNEI. V dropped 6 bases and J dropped 3; count of bases not matched to a gene: 1. CDR3 sequence (DNA): TGTGCCAGCAGGGACAGGGTCAATCAGCCCCAGCATTTT. Protein sequence: CASRDRVNQPQHF.

The chain combines TRBV19 with TRBJ2-3, with TRBD1 matching 8 bases. The CDR3 loop spans 14 amino acids. Losses at the gene ends were 6 bases for V and 2 bases for J; bases not matched to a gene: 4. The germline gives CDR1 LNHDA, CDR2 SQIVND (reference sequence). The CDR3 sequence: CASRKQGDTDTQYF. CDR3 nucleotide sequence: TGTGCCAGTAGGAAACAGGGGGACACAGATACGCAGTATTTT.

The CDR3 region has the DNA TGTGCCAGCAGCGCACGACAGGGGGCTGGCTACACCTTC. It translates to CASSARQGAGYTF. V is TRBV7-2 and J is TRBJ1-2; TRBD1 matches 10 bases. Germline CDR1 SGHTA, CDR2 FQGNSA. There are 13 residues in the CDR3. Losses at the gene ends were 5 bases for V and 7 bases for J; bases not matched to a gene: 4. Full variable domain (outside the CDR3, taken from reference TRBV7-2 and TRBJ1-2): GAGVSQSPSNKVTEKGKDVELRCDPISGHTALYWYRQSLGQGLEFLIYFQGNSAPDKSGLPSDRFSAERTGGSVSTLTIQRTQQEDSAVYLCASSARQGAGYTFGSGTRLTVV.

This clone was observed a handful of times. V gene TRBV20-1 combines with J gene TRBJ1-5; no clear D gene. In germline, CDR1 is DFQATT, CDR2 SNEGSKA (reference sequence). V was shortened by 3 bases and J by 1 base, with 4 bases between the two germline ends. This CDR3 spans 12 amino acids. CDR3 residues: CSASQSNQPQHF. CDR3 bases: TGCAGTGCTAGTCAAAGCAATCAGCCCCAGCATTTT.

This clone was counted a single time. The rearrangement links TRBV10-3 to TRBJ1-6; 7 nucleotides agree with TRBD1. From germline, CDR1 is ENHRY and CDR2 SYGVKD. With V trimmed by 2 bases and J by 1 base, 8 bases remained unmatched. CDR3 length: 18 amino acids. Here the CDR3 reads CAISEDRDFVSYNSPLHF. CDR3 nucleotides: TGTGCCATCAGTGAGGACAGGGACTTTGTGTCCTATAATTCACCCCTCCACTTT.

The gene calls are TRBV5-6 and TRBJ2-3, with 7 bases lining up with TRBD2. The CDR3 runs to 19 residues. V was clipped by 2 bases and J by 0 bases; unmatched bases: 15. Germline V gene lookup returns CDR1 SGHDT and CDR2 YYEEEE. The CDR3 protein is CASSFSLALRRYSTDTQYF. The CDR3 DNA is TGTGCCAGCAGCTTCTCACTAGCGCTACGCCGTTATAGCACAGATACGCAGTATTTT.

J is TRBJ1-1 and V is TRBV7-8; D is perhaps TRBD1 (5 bases). Germline V gene sequence: CDR1 SGHVS, CDR2 FQNEAQ. The CDR3 consists of 14 residues. The V and J ends lost 0 bases and 6 bases respectively, with 11 bases between them. The chain's CDR3 is CASSLAWAGPEAFF. The CDR3 DNA reads TGTGCCAGCAGCTTAGCGTGGGCAGGGCCTGAAGCTTTCTTT.